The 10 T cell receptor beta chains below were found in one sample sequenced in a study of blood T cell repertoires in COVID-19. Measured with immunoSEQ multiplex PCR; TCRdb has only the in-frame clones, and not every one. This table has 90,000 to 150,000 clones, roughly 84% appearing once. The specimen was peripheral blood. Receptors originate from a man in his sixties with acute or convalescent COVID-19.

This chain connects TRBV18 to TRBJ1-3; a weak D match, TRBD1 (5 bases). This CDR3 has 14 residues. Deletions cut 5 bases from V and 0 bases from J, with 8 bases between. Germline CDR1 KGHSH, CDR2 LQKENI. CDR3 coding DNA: TGTGCCAGCTCATCCGACAGCTCTGGAAACACCATATATTTT. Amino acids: CASSSDSSGNTIYF.

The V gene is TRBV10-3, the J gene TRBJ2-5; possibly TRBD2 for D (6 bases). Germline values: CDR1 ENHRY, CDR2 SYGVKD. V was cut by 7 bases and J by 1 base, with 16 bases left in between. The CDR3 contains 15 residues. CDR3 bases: TGTGCCATCACCAAAGAGCCCGGGGGCCAAGAGACCCAGTACTTC. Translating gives CAITKEPGGQETQYF.

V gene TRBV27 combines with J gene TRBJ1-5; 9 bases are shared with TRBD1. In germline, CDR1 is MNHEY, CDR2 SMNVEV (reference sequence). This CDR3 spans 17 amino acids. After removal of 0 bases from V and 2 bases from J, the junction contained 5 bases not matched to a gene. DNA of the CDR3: TGTGCCAGCAGTTTATCCTGGGACAGGGTGGGCAATCAGCCCCAGCATTTT. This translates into CASSLSWDRVGNQPQHF.

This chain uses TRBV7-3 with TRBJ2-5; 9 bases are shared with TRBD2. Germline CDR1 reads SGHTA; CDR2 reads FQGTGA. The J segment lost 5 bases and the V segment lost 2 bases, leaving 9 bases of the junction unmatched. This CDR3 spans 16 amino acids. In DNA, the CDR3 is TGTGCCAGCAGCTTAGGCGCACTAGCGGGTAGTGAGACCCAGTACTTC. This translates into CASSLGALAGSETQYF.

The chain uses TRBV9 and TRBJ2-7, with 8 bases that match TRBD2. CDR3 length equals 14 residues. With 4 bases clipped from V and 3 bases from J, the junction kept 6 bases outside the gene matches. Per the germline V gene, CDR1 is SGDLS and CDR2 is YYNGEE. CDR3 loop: CASSPGGDFYEQYF. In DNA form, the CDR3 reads TGTGCCAGCAGCCCCGGGGGGGATTTCTACGAGCAGTACTTC.

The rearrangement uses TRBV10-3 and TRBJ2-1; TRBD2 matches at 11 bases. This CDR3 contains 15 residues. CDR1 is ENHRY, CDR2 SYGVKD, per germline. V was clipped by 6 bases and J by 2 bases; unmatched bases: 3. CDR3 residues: CAIRVTSGTYNEQFF. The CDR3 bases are TGTGCCATCAGGGTGACTAGCGGGACCTACAATGAGCAGTTCTTC.

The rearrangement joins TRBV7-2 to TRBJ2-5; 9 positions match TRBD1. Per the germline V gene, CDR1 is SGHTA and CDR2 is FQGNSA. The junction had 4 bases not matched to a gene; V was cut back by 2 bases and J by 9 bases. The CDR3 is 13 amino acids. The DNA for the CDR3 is TGTGCCAGCAGCTTATTTACAGGGGGCCCCCAGTACTTC. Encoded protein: CASSLFTGGPQYF.

The CDR3 nucleotides read TGTGCCAGCAGTTTTAGGAAACAGGTCATTAGCAATCAGCCCCAGCATTTT. Translation: CASSFRKQVISNQPQHF. The genes are TRBV28 and TRBJ1-5, with D maybe TRBD1 (5 bases). With 3 bases removed from V and 0 bases from J, the gap between germline ends came to 15 bases. CDR3 length: 17 amino acids. Germline-derived CDR1 and CDR2 are MDHEN and SYDVKM.

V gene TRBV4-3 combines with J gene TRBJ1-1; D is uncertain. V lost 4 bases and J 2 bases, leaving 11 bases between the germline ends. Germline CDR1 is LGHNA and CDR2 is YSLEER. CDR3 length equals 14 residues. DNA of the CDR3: TGCGCCAGCAGCCGAGGAACAAGTAACACTGAAGCTTTCTTT. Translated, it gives CASSRGTSNTEAFF.

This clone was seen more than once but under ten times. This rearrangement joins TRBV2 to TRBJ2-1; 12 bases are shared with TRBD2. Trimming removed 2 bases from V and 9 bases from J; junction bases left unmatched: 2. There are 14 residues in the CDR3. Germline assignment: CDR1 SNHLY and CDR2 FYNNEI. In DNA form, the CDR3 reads TGTGCCAGCAGTGAAAGGACTAGCGGGATTGAGCAGTTCTTC. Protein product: CASSERTSGIEQFF.